Listed below are T cell receptor beta chains from one sample, sequenced in a study of blood T cells in healthy people across ages. One entry per CDR3 protein results from TCRdb running MiXCR on the 5' RACE reads. The data hold 800,000 to 950,000 distinct CDR3 sequences, with about 36% observed a single time. What was sequenced was blood. All receptors come from a man aged 18 to 35 in good health. CDR3s include the opening cysteine and the closing phenylalanine or tryptophan. Each record gives: D gene, clone size, V gene, CDR3 length, J gene, CDR3 protein, CDR3 DNA. D genes are given only for firm matches. Not every row has a clone size; where given, it reads once, few, many or a size class.

D gene: .; clone size: once; V gene: TRBV3-1; CDR3 length: 17; J gene: TRBJ1-1; CDR3 protein: CASSQEFFSGVNTEAFF; CDR3 DNA: TGTGCCAGCAGCCAAGAATTTTTTTCAGGGGTGAACACTGAAGCTTTCTTT
D gene: TRBD1; clone size: .; V gene: TRBV27; CDR3 length: 18; J gene: TRBJ1-4; CDR3 protein: CASSPRTGGISANEKLFF; CDR3 DNA: TGTGCCAGCAGTCCCAGGACAGGGGGCATATCGGCTAATGAAAAACTGTTTTTT
D gene: .; clone size: .; V gene: TRBV27; CDR3 length: 14; J gene: TRBJ1-1; CDR3 protein: CASSLAGPNTEAFF; CDR3 DNA: TGTGCCAGCAGTTTAGCAGGGCCGAACACTGAAGCTTTCTTT
D gene: TRBD1; clone size: many; V gene: TRBV4-1; CDR3 length: 17; J gene: TRBJ1-2; CDR3 protein: CASSQDSRDRANYGYTF; CDR3 DNA: TGCGCCAGCAGCCAAGATTCGCGGGACAGGGCTAACTATGGCTACACCTTC
D gene: TRBD2; clone size: .; V gene: TRBV6-5; CDR3 length: 19; J gene: TRBJ2-7; CDR3 protein: CASSYGGSLRTSRNNEQYF; CDR3 DNA: TGTGCCAGCAGTTACGGGGGCAGTCTCCGGACTAGCCGAAACAATGAGCAGTACTTC
D gene: .; clone size: .; V gene: TRBV6-1; CDR3 length: 13; J gene: TRBJ2-7; CDR3 protein: CASLVFSGFEQYF; CDR3 DNA: TGTGCCAGCCTTGTTTTTTCTGGGTTCGAGCAGTACTTC
D gene: .; clone size: .; V gene: TRBV9; CDR3 length: 14; J gene: TRBJ2-7; CDR3 protein: CASSVDPVSSEQYF; CDR3 DNA: TGTGCCAGCAGCGTAGACCCGGTTTCTAGCGAGCAGTACTTC
D gene: .; clone size: many; V gene: TRBV20-1; CDR3 length: 14; J gene: TRBJ2-7; CDR3 protein: CSARTVHSSYEQYF; CDR3 DNA: TGCAGTGCCCGGACAGTTCACAGCTCCTACGAGCAGTACTTC
D gene: TRBD2; clone size: .; V gene: TRBV12-3/TRBV12-4; CDR3 length: 16; J gene: TRBJ2-5; CDR3 protein: CASSLGGGLAGETQYF; CDR3 DNA: TGTGCCAGCAGTTTAGGAGGAGGGCTAGCGGGAGAGACCCAGTACTTC
D gene: .; clone size: many; V gene: TRBV5-1; CDR3 length: 11; J gene: TRBJ2-7; CDR3 protein: CASSYRAEQYF; CDR3 DNA: TGCGCCAGCAGCTATCGGGCCGAGCAGTACTTC